The 4 T cell receptor beta chains below were found in one sample sequenced in a study of blood T cell repertoires in COVID-19. The method was immunoSEQ multiplex PCR; TCRdb's version includes in-frame clones alone and lacks a portion of them. The repertoire holds 220,000 or so clones, with roughly 84% as singletons. Material: peripheral blood. These receptors were collected from a woman in her 30s who had recovered from COVID-19.

The CDR3 DNA is TGTGCCAGCAGCGTAGCGGCGGGCCGTAACAATGAGCAGTTCTTC. As protein: CASSVAAGRNNEQFF. The chain recombines TRBV9 with TRBJ2-1, with D possibly TRBD2 on 5 matching bases. CDR3 length equals 15 residues. In germline, CDR1 is SGDLS, CDR2 YYNGEE. The V and J ends lost 0 bases and 5 bases respectively, with 12 bases between them.

V is TRBV19 and J is TRBJ2-3; a weak D match, TRBD1 (5 bases). V lost 9 bases and J lost 0, with 7 bases in between. The CDR3 covers 12 residues. In germline, CDR1 is LNHDA, CDR2 SQIVND (reference sequence). CDR3: CASWGSTDTQYF. The CDR3 DNA is TGTGCCAGCTGGGGCAGCACAGATACGCAGTATTTT.

This chain links TRBV28 with TRBJ1-5, with 11 nucleotides matching TRBD1. Trimming cost V 10 bases and J 0 bases; bases outside gene matches: 14. The CDR3 consists of 18 residues. Germline V gives CDR1 MDHEN, CDR2 SYDVKM. Here the CDR3 DNA reads TGTGCCACCGCCCGGACAGGGGGCGAAAGTTATAGCAATCAGCCCCAGCATTTT. Encoded protein: CATARTGGESYSNQPQHF.

The chain is built from TRBV9 and TRBJ2-7; 7 positions agree with TRBD1. The germline V gene encodes CDR1 SGDLS and CDR2 YYNGEE. The V segment lost 4 bases and the J segment 1 base; nucleotides outside the gene matches: 8. The CDR3 consists of 15 residues. In nucleotides, the CDR3 is TGTGCCAGCAGCCCTTCCGGGACAGTGTCCTACGAGCAGTACTTC. Its protein is CASSPSGTVSYEQYF.